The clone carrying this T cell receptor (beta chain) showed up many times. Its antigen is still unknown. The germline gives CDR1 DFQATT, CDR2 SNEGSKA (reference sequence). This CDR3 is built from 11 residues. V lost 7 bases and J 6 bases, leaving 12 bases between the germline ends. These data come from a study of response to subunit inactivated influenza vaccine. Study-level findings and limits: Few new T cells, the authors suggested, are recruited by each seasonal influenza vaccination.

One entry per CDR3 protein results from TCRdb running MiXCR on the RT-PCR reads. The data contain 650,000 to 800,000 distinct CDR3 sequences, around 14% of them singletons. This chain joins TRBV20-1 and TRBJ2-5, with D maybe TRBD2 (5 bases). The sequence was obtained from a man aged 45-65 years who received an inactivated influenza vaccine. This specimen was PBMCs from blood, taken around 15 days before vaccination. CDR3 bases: TGCAGTGTACACCGAGGGAAGACCCAGTACTTC. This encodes CSVHRGKTQYF.